This TCR beta chain was documented in a study of blood T cell repertoires in COVID-19. This study enrolled people aged about 18 to 100 from under 25 US geographic areas. Grouping used clinical history reported by participants in a survey and questionnaire. Each recovered donor of Cohort 3 presented with two negative PCRs, clearance, or symptom resolution. This clone was recorded once. This CDR3 has 18 residues. Trimming cost V 5 bases and J 0 bases; bases outside gene matches: 6. Germline loops: CDR1 SEHNR, CDR2 FQNEAQ (reference sequence). Clones were read by immunoSEQ multiplex PCR, and TCRdb kept only the in-frame ones, dropping some. The data contain roughly 500,000 clones, roughly 88% of them seen just once; the ten biggest clones take up about 2%.

The sequencing sample was made of PBMCs or T cells enriched from blood (not recorded which). The V and J genes are TRBV7-9 and TRBJ2-1; TRBD2 matches 14 bases. The origin of this receptor is a woman in her thirties or forties who had recovered from COVID-19. CDR3 loop: CASSPRLAGGSSYNEQFF. CDR3 nucleotides: TGTGCCAGCAGCCCCAGACTAGCGGGAGGGAGCTCCTACAATGAGCAGTTCTTC.